This TCR beta chain was recorded in a study of blood T cell repertoires in COVID-19. Background on the study: COVID-19 samples from acute and convalescent phases originated in the United States, Italy and Spain. PBMCs, B-cell-depleted T cells, or T cells were the source of the cDNA or gDNA that made up the material.

The V and J ends lost 1 base and 6 bases respectively, with 12 bases between them. The CDR3 extends over 15 amino acids. Germline V lookup: CDR1 MGHRA, CDR2 YSYEKL. In the original workflow: Reference gene primer amplification yielded estimated nucleated cell counts. The repertoire was sequenced with immunoSEQ multiplex PCR; TCRdb's copy has only in-frame clones and lacks some. Clonal size and the V and J genes are those of that table, whereas D and trimming came from the DNA. The sample has tens of thousands of clones; roughly 90% are singletons. The sequencing input was peripheral blood. This receptor was identified in an elderly man with acute or convalescent COVID-19. The V gene is TRBV4-1, the J gene TRBJ2-2; D uncertain. The CDR3 coding sequence is TGCGCCAGCAGCCAAGCAACTAAGGTGGCCGGGGAGCTGTTTTTT. Its protein is CASSQATKVAGELFF.